These 8 T cell receptor beta chains were all obtained from the same sample, sequenced in a study of T cell responses to AZD1222 COVID-19 vaccine. Some clones are missing from TCRdb's copy, which holds only in-frame ones; the method was immunoSEQ multiplex PCR. The sample gives over 120,000 clones, about 90% of which show up once; 1.9% is in the top ten. Specimen: peripheral blood, collected on day 0 of AZD1222 vaccination. Receptors were obtained from an adult in good health.

V and J are TRBV9 and TRBJ2-1; D unresolved. The CDR3 sequence is 14 residues long. V lost 0 bases to trimming and J lost 6 bases, with 10 bases between them. CDR1 and CDR2 from the germline V gene are SGDLS and YYNGEE. The CDR3 sequence: CASSVGPLFNEQFF. For the CDR3, the DNA is TGTGCCAGCAGCGTAGGTCCCCTCTTCAATGAGCAGTTCTTC.

The chain recombines TRBV2 with TRBJ1-5; 10 nucleotides align to TRBD1. The length of the CDR3 is 15 residues. CDR1 is SNHLY and CDR2 is FYNNEI in the germline V gene. V lost 6 bases to trimming and J lost 7 bases; unmatched junction nucleotides: 9. The CDR3 nucleotides read TGTGCCAGCAGGAGGACAGGGGGAGTGGGACAGCCCCAGCATTTT. It codes for CASRRTGGVGQPQHF.

V is TRBV6-5 and J is TRBJ2-3; no reliable D call. Germline CDR1 and CDR2: MNHEY and SVGAGI. This CDR3 is 14 amino acids long. The ends were cut back, 2 bases at V and 2 bases at J, with 8 bases in the middle. This CDR3 reads CASSYVSNTDTQYF. DNA for the CDR3: TGTGCCAGCAGTTACGTGTCCAACACAGATACGCAGTATTTT.

This clone was observed once. J is TRBJ1-3 and V is TRBV5-4; D gene uncertain. This CDR3 comprises 16 residues. Germline lookup yields CDR1 SGHNT and CDR2 YYREEE (reference sequence). V was shortened by 0 bases and J by 0 bases, with 10 bases between the two germline ends. The CDR3 sequence is CASSLGGISSGNTIYF. CDR3 coding DNA: TGTGCCAGCAGCTTGGGCGGGATCAGCTCTGGAAACACCATATATTTT.

The chain has TRBV4-1 and TRBJ2-1, with a tentative D call TRBD2 (5 bases). Germline V CDR1 and CDR2: MGHRA, YSYEKL. This CDR3 spans 15 amino acids. With 4 bases removed from V and 8 bases from J, the gap between germline ends came to 18 bases. CDR3 in amino acids: CASSRGPGGSYEQFF. CDR3 DNA: TGCGCCAGCAGCCGCGGACCTGGTGGGAGCTATGAGCAGTTCTTC.

The CDR3 region is CASSRVPQETQYF. The CDR3, as DNA: TGCGCCAGCTCCAGGGTGCCCCAAGAGACCCAGTACTTC. The chain uses TRBV5-1 and TRBJ2-5, with D possibly matching TRBD1 (5 bases). The V gene's germline CDR1 is SGHRS and CDR2 YFSETQ. Trimming took off 7 bases at V and 1 base at J, with 11 bases between the two ends. CDR3 length equals 13 residues.

This clone was observed once. V usage is TRBV5-4 and J usage is TRBJ2-7; TRBD2 is a possible D gene (6 bases). V lost 4 bases and J 3 bases, leaving 26 bases between the germline ends. The CDR3 length is 18 residues. Germline lookup yields CDR1 SGHNT and CDR2 YYREEE (reference sequence). This chain's CDR3 is CASSNAYIRTTKDYEQYF. In DNA form, the CDR3 reads TGTGCCAGCAGCAACGCCTATATAAGGACTACAAAAGACTACGAGCAGTACTTC.

This chain's CDR3 is CASSLSDREKLFF. CDR3 in DNA: TGTGCCAGCAGTTTATCCGATCGGGAAAAACTGTTTTTT. V gene TRBV28 combines with J gene TRBJ1-4; D gene uncertain. The V and J ends lost 1 base and 8 bases respectively, with 8 bases between them. The CDR3 covers 13 residues. Germline V CDR1 and CDR2: MDHEN, SYDVKM.